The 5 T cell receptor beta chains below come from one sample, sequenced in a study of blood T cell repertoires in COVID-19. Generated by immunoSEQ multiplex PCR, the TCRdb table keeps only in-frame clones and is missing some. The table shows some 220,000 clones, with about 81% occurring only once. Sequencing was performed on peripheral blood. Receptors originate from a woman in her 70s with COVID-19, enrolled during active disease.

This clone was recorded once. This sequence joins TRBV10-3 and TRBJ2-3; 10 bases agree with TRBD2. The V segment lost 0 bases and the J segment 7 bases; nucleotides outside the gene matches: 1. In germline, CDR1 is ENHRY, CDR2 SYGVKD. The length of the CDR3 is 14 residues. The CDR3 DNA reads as TGTGCCATCAGTGAGTCTAGCGGGAGGAATACGCAGTATTTT. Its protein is CAISESSGRNTQYF.

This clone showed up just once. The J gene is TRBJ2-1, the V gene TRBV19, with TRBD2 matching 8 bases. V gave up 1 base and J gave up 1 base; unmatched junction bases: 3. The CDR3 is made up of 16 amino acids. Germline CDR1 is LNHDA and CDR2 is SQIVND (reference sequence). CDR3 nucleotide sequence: TGTGCCAGTAGTATAGCCCTAGCGGGTTCCTACAATGAGCAGTTCTTC. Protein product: CASSIALAGSYNEQFF.

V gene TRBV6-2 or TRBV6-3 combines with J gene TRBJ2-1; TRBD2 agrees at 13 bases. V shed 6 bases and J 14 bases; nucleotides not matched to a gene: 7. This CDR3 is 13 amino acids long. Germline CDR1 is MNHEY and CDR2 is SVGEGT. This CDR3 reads CASSHLGTSGKFF. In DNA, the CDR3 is TGTGCCAGCAGCCACCTTGGGACTAGCGGGAAGTTCTTC.

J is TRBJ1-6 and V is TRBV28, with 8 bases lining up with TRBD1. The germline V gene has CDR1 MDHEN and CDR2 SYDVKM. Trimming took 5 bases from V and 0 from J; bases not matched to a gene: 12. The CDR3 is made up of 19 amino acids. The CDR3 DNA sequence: TGTGCCAGCAGTAGTTCCCCCACCAGGGGGCGCTCCTATAATTCACCCCTCCACTTT. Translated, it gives CASSSSPTRGRSYNSPLHF.

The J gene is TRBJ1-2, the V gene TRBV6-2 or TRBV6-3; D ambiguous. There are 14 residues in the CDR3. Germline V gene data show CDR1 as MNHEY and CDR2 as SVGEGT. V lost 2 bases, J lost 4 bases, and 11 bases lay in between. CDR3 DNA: TGTGCCAGCAGTTACCGCGAGGGCGGCTATGGCTACACCTTC. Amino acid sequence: CASSYREGGYGYTF.